The rows below give T cell receptor beta chains drawn from one sample of a study of T cell responses to AZD1222 COVID-19 vaccine. Repertoires were generated with immunoSEQ multiplex PCR, while TCRdb's copy carries only in-frame clones and drops some. The data contain under 130,000 clones, roughly 91% of them singletons. This specimen was peripheral blood, taken on day 0 of AZD1222 vaccination. Receptors originate from an adult in good health. CDR3s include the opening cysteine and the closing phenylalanine or tryptophan. The order of the fields is V gene, D gene, J gene, clone size, CDR3 DNA, CDR3 protein. A D gene is named only where the DNA matches it firmly. Size values are once, few and many counts, or a class for expanded clones, and some rows have none.

v_call: TRBV5-4
d_call: NA
j_call: TRBJ2-7
clone_size: NA
cdr3_nt: TGTGCCAGCAGCTCTGCCAGCGGAGTTCCCTACGAGCAGTACTTC
cdr3_aa: CASSSASGVPYEQYF

v_call: TRBV11-3
d_call: TRBD2
j_call: TRBJ2-1
clone_size: NA
cdr3_nt: TGTGCCAGCAGCCACCCCCTCGGGACTAGCGGGAGTAATGAGCAGTTCTTC
cdr3_aa: CASSHPLGTSGSNEQFF

v_call: TRBV4-2
d_call: NA
j_call: TRBJ1-2
clone_size: once
cdr3_nt: TGTGCCAGCAGCCAAGATCGGTCCAGCTATGGCTACACCTTC
cdr3_aa: CASSQDRSSYGYTF

v_call: TRBV4-3
d_call: NA
j_call: TRBJ2-7
clone_size: once
cdr3_nt: TGCGCCAGCAGCCTCAGGGGGGTGCCCCACGAGCAGTACTTC
cdr3_aa: CASSLRGVPHEQYF

v_call: TRBV7-9
d_call: NA
j_call: TRBJ2-6
clone_size: NA
cdr3_nt: TGTGCCAGCAGCTCTGACCGGGCAGGGGCCTCTGGGGCCAACGTCCTGACTTTC
cdr3_aa: CASSSDRAGASGANVLTF

v_call: TRBV3-1/TRBV3-2
d_call: NA
j_call: TRBJ2-1
clone_size: NA
cdr3_nt: TGTGCCAGCAGCCACGGAGTCAATGAGCAGTTCTTC
cdr3_aa: CASSHGVNEQFF

v_call: TRBV2
d_call: TRBD1
j_call: TRBJ1-1
clone_size: NA
cdr3_nt: TGTGCCTGTAACAGGGGAAACACTGAAGCTTTCTTT
cdr3_aa: CACNRGNTEAFF

v_call: TRBV6-7
d_call: NA
j_call: TRBJ1-5
clone_size: NA
cdr3_nt: TGTGCCAGCAGTTACTCGGACCGGGACGGATTCAATCAGCCCCAGCATTTT
cdr3_aa: CASSYSDRDGFNQPQHF

v_call: TRBV28
d_call: TRBD2
j_call: TRBJ2-1
clone_size: NA
cdr3_nt: TGTGCCAGCAGTTTAAGGCCTAGCGGGATGAGTTACAATGAGCAGTTCTTC
cdr3_aa: CASSLRPSGMSYNEQFF

v_call: TRBV27
d_call: TRBD1
j_call: TRBJ2-7
clone_size: NA
cdr3_nt: TGTGCCAGCAGTCGGGACAGCACCTACGAGCAGTACTTC
cdr3_aa: CASSRDSTYEQYF

v_call: TRBV9
d_call: NA
j_call: TRBJ2-3
clone_size: once
cdr3_nt: TGTGCCAGCAGCCCCCAGCGGGGCACAGATACGCAGTATTTT
cdr3_aa: CASSPQRGTDTQYF

v_call: TRBV10-3
d_call: NA
j_call: TRBJ1-3
clone_size: once
cdr3_nt: TGTGCCATCAGTGAGTTGGGGGACTCTGGAAACACCATATATTTT
cdr3_aa: CAISELGDSGNTIYF

v_call: TRBV5-5
d_call: NA
j_call: TRBJ2-5
clone_size: NA
cdr3_nt: TGTGCCAGCAGCTTGTTCAGCGGAGAACAGGAGACCCAGTACTTC
cdr3_aa: CASSLFSGEQETQYF

v_call: TRBV5-1
d_call: TRBD2
j_call: TRBJ2-7
clone_size: NA
cdr3_nt: TGCGCCAGCAGCACAAGCGGGAGCCTGGGTGGCTACGAGCAGTACTTC
cdr3_aa: CASSTSGSLGGYEQYF

v_call: TRBV9
d_call: NA
j_call: TRBJ1-2
clone_size: NA
cdr3_nt: TGTGCCAGCAGCGTAGAGGACTCAGGGGACGGCTACACCTTC
cdr3_aa: CASSVEDSGDGYTF